The T cell receptor beta chain under discussion was sequenced for a study of blood T cell repertoires in COVID-19. About the study: The United States, Italy and Spain provided the acute and convalescent COVID-19 samples.

The CDR3 sequence is 16 residues long. The ends lost 3 bases at V and 6 bases at J; junction bases unmatched: 8. The germline V gene encodes CDR1 LNHDA and CDR2 SQIVND (reference sequence). Authors' methods: Amplification of reference gene primers provided the estimated nucleated cell counts. Produced via immunoSEQ multiplex PCR; TCRdb's table is partial and in-frame only. D and trimming come from the DNA, and the V and J calls and clone size come from that table. The repertoire consists of over 130,000 clones, with over 75% occurring once and the leading ten covering roughly 3.9%. The sequenced material came from PBMCs or T cells enriched from blood (not recorded which). This TCR came from a man aged 45-65 years in a cohort exposed to, infected with or recovered from COVID-19 (not recorded which). This sequence joins TRBV19 and TRBJ1-6; 7 bases are shared with TRBD1. This CDR3 reads CASSMTDRFPNSPLHF. For the CDR3, the DNA is TGTGCCAGTAGTATGACGGACAGGTTTCCTAATTCACCCCTCCACTTT. Complete variable domain (other parts from reference TRBV19 and TRBJ1-6): DGGITQSPKYLFRKEGQNVTLSCEQNLNHDAMYWYRQDPGQGLRLIYYSQIVNDFQKGDIAEGYSVSREKKESFPLTVTSAQKNPTAFYLCASSMTDRFPNSPLHFGNGTRLTVT.